Shown below are 25 T cell receptor beta chains from a single sample sequenced in a study of shared clonotypes between healthy human individuals. Libraries were prepared by immunoSEQ multiplex PCR; TCRdb keeps only in-frame clonotypes and omits some of them. Of 450,000 to 600,000 clones listed, less than 80% are singletons. The sample comprised PBMCs. Receptor source: a woman aged 40 to 55 in good health. Some clones in this sample may be carry-over from other donors' samples.

The chain couples TRBV6-4 to TRBJ1-2; TRBD1 might be the D (5 bases). This CDR3 contains 14 residues. Germline V lookup: CDR1 MRHNA, CDR2 SNTAGT. V shed 5 bases and J shed 9 bases, with 19 bases lying between them. The CDR3, as DNA: TGTGCCAGCAGTCCAAATCAGATAGACAGCAGCTACACCTTC. Translation gives CASSPNQIDSSYTF.

This chain links TRBV18 with TRBJ2-7; TRBD1 agrees at 8 bases. The CDR3 totals 16 residues. Losses at the gene ends were 2 bases for V and 1 base for J; bases not matched to a gene: 7. CDR1 is KGHSH, CDR2 LQKENI, per germline. The CDR3 region is CASSPTDRVQSYEQYF. DNA for the CDR3: TGTGCCAGCTCACCAACGGACAGGGTTCAATCCTACGAGCAGTACTTC.

The rearrangement links TRBV4-3 to TRBJ2-7, with D uncertain. The CDR3 runs 14 residues. In germline, CDR1 is LGHNA, CDR2 YSLEER. Deletions cut 1 base from V and 2 bases from J, with 9 bases between. CDR3 sequence reads: CASSQADGTYEQYF. Here the CDR3 DNA reads TGCGCCAGCAGCCAAGCGGACGGAACCTACGAGCAGTACTTC.

CDR3 DNA: TGTGCCAGCAGACCCCGGACAGCGTCCTATGGCTACACCTTC. Its translation: CASRPRTASYGYTF. The chain uses TRBV6-5 and TRBJ1-2, with a possible D match to TRBD1 (6 bases). The germline CDR1 and CDR2 sequences are MNHEY and SVGAGI. The CDR3 has 14 residues. V lost 6 bases, J lost 4 bases, and 15 bases lay in between.

J is TRBJ2-1 and V is TRBV6-5; perhaps D is TRBD1 or TRBD2 (5 bases each). The ends were cut back, 5 bases at V and 9 bases at J, with 8 bases in the middle. This CDR3 comprises 11 residues. Germline V gene lookup returns CDR1 MNHEY and CDR2 SVGAGI. DNA of the CDR3: TGTGCCAGCAGTCCAGGGAGTGAGCAGTTCTTC. It yields the protein CASSPGSEQFF.

This chain connects TRBV4-3 to TRBJ2-2, with D hard to call. Deletions cut 4 bases from V and 6 bases from J, with 6 bases between. The CDR3 has 12 amino acids. Per the germline V gene, CDR1 is LGHNA and CDR2 is YSLEER. CDR3 amino acids: CASSLPPGELFF. CDR3 DNA: TGCGCCAGCAGCCTCCCCCCCGGGGAGCTGTTTTTT.

This clone was seen a handful of times. The CDR3 sequence is CASSLELAGGRAGELFF. DNA for the CDR3: TGTGCCAGCAGTTTAGAGCTAGCGGGAGGGCGTGCCGGGGAGCTGTTTTTT. The gene calls are TRBV28 and TRBJ2-2; 12 bases agree with TRBD2. Germline V gene lookup returns CDR1 MDHEN and CDR2 SYDVKM. The CDR3 totals 17 residues. V lost 2 bases and J lost 6; bases outside the gene matches: 7.

This clone was picked up one time. The chain uses TRBV10-1 and TRBJ2-2, with D tentatively TRBD1 or TRBD2 (5 bases each). This CDR3 comprises 12 residues. CDR1 is WNHNN and CDR2 is SYGVQD in the germline V gene (reference sequence). V was shortened by 6 bases and J by 9 bases, with 11 bases between the two germline ends. This CDR3 reads CASRGVAWELFF. CDR3 DNA sequence: TGCGCCAGCAGGGGGGTAGCCTGGGAGCTGTTTTTT.

The chain has TRBV7-9 and TRBJ2-2; TRBD1 aligns across 7 bases. The length of the CDR3 is 17 residues. Per germline, CDR1 SEHNR and CDR2 FQNEAQ (reference sequence). The ends lost 4 bases at V and 3 bases at J; junction bases unmatched: 11. CDR3 sequence reads: CASSSDRVPRDTGELFF. DNA of the CDR3: TGTGCCAGCAGCTCCGACAGGGTCCCTCGGGACACCGGGGAGCTGTTTTTT.

The chain has TRBV18 and TRBJ1-1; D uncertain. CDR1 is KGHSH, CDR2 LQKENI, per germline. There are 11 residues in the CDR3. V gave up 2 bases and J gave up 9 bases, with 7 bases separating them. Here the CDR3 reads CASSPSVQAFF. CDR3 sequence (DNA): TGTGCCAGCTCACCAAGTGTACAAGCTTTCTTT.

This clone was seen only once. One end of the junction does not line up with germline, which may come from a read error. The J gene is TRBJ2-1, the V gene TRBV7-7; D is ambiguous. The length of the CDR3 is 13 residues. CDR1 SSHAT and CDR2 FNYEAQ come from the germline V gene (reference sequence). CDR3 region: CASSPHPSNEQFF. For the CDR3, the DNA is TGTGCTAGCAGCCCACACCCTAGCAATGAGCAGTTCTTC.

The chain is built from TRBV5-1 and TRBJ2-7, with D tentatively TRBD1 (6 bases). V was trimmed by 1 base and J by 3 bases, leaving 14 bases between them. Germline V gives CDR1 SGHRS, CDR2 YFSETQ. The CDR3 sequence is 15 residues long. The CDR3 sequence: CASSLLGGRGYEQYF. CDR3 coding DNA: TGCGCCAGCAGCTTGCTAGGAGGCAGGGGCTACGAGCAGTACTTC.

This chain joins TRBV4-1 and TRBJ2-1; D is perhaps TRBD2 (5 bases). The CDR3 is made up of 16 amino acids. Germline lookup yields CDR1 MGHRA and CDR2 YSYEKL. The V gene lost 1 base and the J gene lost 0 bases, with 10 bases spanning the gap. The CDR3 nucleotides are TGCGCCAGCAGCCAAGGTCTAGCCCGCTCCTACAATGAGCAGTTCTTC. It is translated as CASSQGLARSYNEQFF.

V is TRBV7-2 and J is TRBJ2-3; TRBD2 matches 11 bases. The CDR3 contains 16 residues. In germline, CDR1 is SGHTA, CDR2 FQGNSA. V lost 2 bases to trimming and J lost 2 bases; unmatched junction nucleotides: 3. The CDR3 DNA follows: TGTGCCAGCAGCTTACGACTAGCGGGAATCACAGATACGCAGTATTTT. Protein sequence: CASSLRLAGITDTQYF.

This clone was detected only once. The chain joins TRBV13 to TRBJ2-5, with 7 bases identical to TRBD2. From germline, CDR1 is PRHDT and CDR2 FYEKMQ (reference sequence). Trimming at V came to 10 bases and at J to 4 bases, leaving 3 bases not matched to a gene. CDR3 length equals 11 residues. DNA for the CDR3: TGTGCCACTGGGACTATAGAGACCCAGTACTTC. It specifies CATGTIETQYF.

The CDR3 bases are TGTGCCAGTAGTATAGGTCAGAGGCGGAACACTGAAGCTTTCTTT. It translates to CASSIGQRRNTEAFF. The chain uses TRBV19 and TRBJ1-1; D ambiguous. Trimming removed 1 base at V and 1 base at J, with 10 bases between. The CDR3 sequence is 15 residues long. CDR1 and CDR2 from the germline V gene are LNHDA and SQIVND (reference sequence).

On this clone: The sample holds other DNA sequences that translate to the same CDR3. This chain joins TRBV7-2 and TRBJ2-1; D not resolved. The CDR3 contains 12 residues. CDR1 is SGHTA and CDR2 is FQGNSA in the germline V gene. V gave up 1 base and J gave up 9 bases, with 7 bases separating them. CDR3: CASSLGRGEQFF. In DNA, the CDR3 is TGTGCCAGCAGCTTAGGTAGAGGTGAGCAGTTCTTC.

The chain employs TRBV5-5 and TRBJ1-3; TRBD1 might be the D (5 bases). The germline V gene has CDR1 SGHKS and CDR2 YYEKEE (reference sequence). This CDR3 is built from 17 residues. V lost 0 bases and J 0 bases, leaving 13 bases between the germline ends. This CDR3 is CASSLAVTVFSGNTIYF. The CDR3 DNA follows: TGTGCCAGCAGCTTGGCTGTGACAGTCTTCTCTGGAAACACCATATATTTT.

J is TRBJ2-7 and V is TRBV5-5; TRBD2 matches 15 bases. Unmatched junction bases numbered 7, after V lost 0 bases and J lost 0 bases. Germline lookup yields CDR1 SGHKS and CDR2 YYEKEE (reference sequence). The CDR3 sequence is 19 residues long. The CDR3 DNA reads as TGTGCCAGCAGCTTGGGCGGGACTAGCGGGAGGCGGAGCTCCTACGAGCAGTACTTC. This encodes CASSLGGTSGRRSSYEQYF.

The chain employs TRBV5-6 and TRBJ2-1; 8 nucleotides agree with TRBD1. The germline gives CDR1 SGHDT, CDR2 YYEEEE. CDR3 size: 16 residues. With 3 bases clipped from V and 7 bases from J, the junction kept 12 bases outside the gene matches. CDR3 sequence: CASSYDRGAFRNEQFF. CDR3 DNA sequence: TGTGCCAGCAGCTACGACAGGGGCGCTTTTAGGAATGAGCAGTTCTTC.

The J gene is TRBJ1-2, the V gene TRBV7-2; no clear D. Germline V gene sequence: CDR1 SGHTA, CDR2 FQGNSA. The CDR3 is 13 amino acids. V lost 4 bases, J lost 6 bases, and 12 bases lay in between. The CDR3 is CASSSELIDGYTF. CDR3 DNA sequence: TGTGCCAGCAGCTCCGAACTTATTGATGGCTACACCTTC.

This clone was recorded a few times. J is TRBJ1-1 and V is TRBV27; D gene unclear. The CDR3 sequence is 13 residues long. V lost 0 bases, J lost 0 bases, and 2 bases lay in between. The germline CDR1 and CDR2 sequences are MNHEY and SMNVEV (reference sequence). The CDR3 DNA follows: TGTGCCAGCAGTTTATCGTTGAACACTGAAGCTTTCTTT. The encoded protein is CASSLSLNTEAFF.

This clone was found a few times. The chain recombines TRBV28 with TRBJ2-1, with TRBD1 identical over 7 bases. The CDR3 runs 14 residues. Trimming cost V 11 bases and J 4 bases; bases outside gene matches: 11. CDR1 and CDR2 (germline): MDHEN, SYDVKM. The CDR3 spells CASSPGQSYNEQFF. The CDR3 bases are TGTGCCTCCTCTCCGGGACAGTCGTACAATGAGCAGTTCTTC.

The chain carries TRBV6-1 and TRBJ2-3; 13 bases are a match to TRBD2. This CDR3 is built from 14 residues. The V segment lost 10 bases and the J segment 3 bases; nucleotides outside the gene matches: 4. From germline, CDR1 is MNHNS and CDR2 SASEGT. In DNA form, the CDR3 reads TGTGCCACGAAACTAGCGGGAGGGACAGATACGCAGTATTTT. Protein: CATKLAGGTDTQYF.

The chain carries TRBV5-4 and TRBJ1-1, with TRBD1 as a possible D gene (5 bases). This CDR3 contains 15 residues. Germline values: CDR1 SGHNT, CDR2 YYREEE (reference sequence). Trimming cost V 4 bases and J 6 bases, with 19 bases left between them. The CDR3 DNA reads as TGTGCCAGCAGCAGCCTTGGGGGACGGTTCTCTGAAGCTTTCTTT. Amino acid sequence: CASSSLGGRFSEAFF.